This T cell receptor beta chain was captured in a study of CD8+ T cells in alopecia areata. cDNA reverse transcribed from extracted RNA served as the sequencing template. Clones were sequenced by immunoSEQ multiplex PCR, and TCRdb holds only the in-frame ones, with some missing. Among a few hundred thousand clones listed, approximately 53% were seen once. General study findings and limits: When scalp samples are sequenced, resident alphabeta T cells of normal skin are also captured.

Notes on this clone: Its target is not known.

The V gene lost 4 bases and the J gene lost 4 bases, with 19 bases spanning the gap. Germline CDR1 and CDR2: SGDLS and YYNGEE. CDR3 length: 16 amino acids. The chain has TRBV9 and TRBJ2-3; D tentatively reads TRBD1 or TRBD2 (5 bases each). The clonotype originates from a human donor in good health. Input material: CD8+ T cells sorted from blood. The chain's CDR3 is CASSPLDGGGADTQYF. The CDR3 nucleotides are TGTGCCAGCAGCCCCTTGGATGGGGGTGGGGCAGATACGCAGTATTTT.